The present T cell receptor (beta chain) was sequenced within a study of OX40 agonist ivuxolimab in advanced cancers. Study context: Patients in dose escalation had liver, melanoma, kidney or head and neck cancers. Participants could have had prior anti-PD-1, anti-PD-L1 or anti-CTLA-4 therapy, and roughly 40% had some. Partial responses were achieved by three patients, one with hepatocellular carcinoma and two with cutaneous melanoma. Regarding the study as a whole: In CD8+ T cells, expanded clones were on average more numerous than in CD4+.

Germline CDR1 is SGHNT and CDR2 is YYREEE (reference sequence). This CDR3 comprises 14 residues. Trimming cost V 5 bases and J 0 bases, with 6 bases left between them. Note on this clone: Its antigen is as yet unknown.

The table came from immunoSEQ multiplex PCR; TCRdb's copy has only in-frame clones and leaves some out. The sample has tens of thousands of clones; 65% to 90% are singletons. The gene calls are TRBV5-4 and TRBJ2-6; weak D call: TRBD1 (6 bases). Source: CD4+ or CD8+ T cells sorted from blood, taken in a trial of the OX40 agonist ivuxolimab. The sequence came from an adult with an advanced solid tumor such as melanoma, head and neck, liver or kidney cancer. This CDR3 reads CASRDSSGANVLTF. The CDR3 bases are TGTGCCAGCAGGGACAGCTCTGGGGCCAACGTCCTGACTTTC.